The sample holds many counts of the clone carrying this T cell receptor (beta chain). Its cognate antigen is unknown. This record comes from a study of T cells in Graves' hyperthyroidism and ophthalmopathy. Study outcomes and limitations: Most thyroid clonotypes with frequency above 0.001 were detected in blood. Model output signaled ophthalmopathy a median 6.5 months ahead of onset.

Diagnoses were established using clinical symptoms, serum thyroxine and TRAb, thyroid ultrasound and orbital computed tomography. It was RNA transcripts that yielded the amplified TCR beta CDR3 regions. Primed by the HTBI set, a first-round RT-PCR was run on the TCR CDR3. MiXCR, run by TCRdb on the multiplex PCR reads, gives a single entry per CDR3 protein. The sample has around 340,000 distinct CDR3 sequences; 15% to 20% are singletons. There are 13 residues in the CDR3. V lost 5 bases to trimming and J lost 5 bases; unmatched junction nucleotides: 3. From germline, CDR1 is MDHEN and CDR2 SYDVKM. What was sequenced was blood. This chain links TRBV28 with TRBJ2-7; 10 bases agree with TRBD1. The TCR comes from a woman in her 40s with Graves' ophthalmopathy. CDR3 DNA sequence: TGTGCCAGCAGTCTGACAGGGGGCAACGAGCAGTACTTC. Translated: CASSLTGGNEQYF.